This TCR beta chain is from a study of CD8+ T cells in alopecia areata. Study details: At a dose of 5 to 10 mg twice daily, oral tofacitinib was given to treated patients. It was 6 to 18 months of tofacitinib, and then there were 6 months off drug.

Extracted from the samples, RNA was reverse transcribed into cDNA to serve as the sequencing template. The method was immunoSEQ multiplex PCR; TCRdb's version includes in-frame clones alone and lacks a portion of them. The top ten clones hold approximately 10% of a sample with 150,000 or so clones, around 64% of them seen once. Notes on the study in general: Sharing of TCR sequences between patients (possibly for HLA-related reasons) was less clear than in mice.

This clone came up a few times. Its antigen is unknown. This clonotype was obtained from a human donor with alopecia areata. Material: CD8+ T cells sorted from blood, obtained at week 0.

The CDR3 nucleotides read TGTGCCAGCAGTTCCGGGGGCACTGAAGCTTTCTTT. Translated, it gives CASSSGGTEAFF. This chain links TRBV6-6 with TRBJ1-1, with D possibly matching TRBD1 (5 bases). V dropped 4 bases and J dropped 4 bases, with 7 bases sitting between them. Germline lookup yields CDR1 MNHNY and CDR2 SVGAGI (reference sequence). CDR3 length: 12 amino acids.